A single sample gave rise to the 18 T cell receptor beta chains below, sequenced in a study of neurological immune-mediated disorders. TCRdb independently ran MiXCR on the 5' RACE reads; one entry per CDR3 protein. The sample records under 40,000 distinct CDR3 sequences, 6% to 8.5% being singletons. Source material: PBMCs. The receptors here all came from a woman aged 40 to 49 in good health.

This clonotype was detected ten times or more. The genes are TRBV15 and TRBJ2-3; the D gene is possibly TRBD1 (6 bases). The CDR3 is 16 residues long. CDR1 is LNHNV and CDR2 is YYDKDF in the germline V gene (reference sequence). V shed 1 base and J shed 2 bases, with 13 bases lying between them. The CDR3 loop reads CATSRVGAQYTDTQYF. CDR3 in DNA: TGTGCCACCAGCAGAGTGGGGGCGCAGTACACAGATACGCAGTATTTT.

This clonotype was detected many times. CDR3 protein: CSAVRTDTGELFF. DNA for the CDR3: TGCAGTGCCGTAAGGACGGACACCGGGGAGCTGTTTTTT. The chain carries TRBV20-1 and TRBJ2-2; D not certain. Germline V lookup: CDR1 DFQATT, CDR2 SNEGSKA (reference sequence). The CDR3 length is 13 residues. The germline V and J ends were trimmed by 6 bases and 3 bases, with 11 bases remaining between them.

This clonotype was counted ten times or more. V gene TRBV7-2 combines with J gene TRBJ2-7; weak D call: TRBD2 (6 bases). CDR1 and CDR2 (germline): SGHTA, FQGNSA. V lost 5 bases to trimming and J lost 7 bases, with 18 bases between them. This CDR3 has 14 amino acids. DNA of the CDR3: TGTGCCAGCAGCCCGGGACTGAACCCGTCGGAGCAGTACTTC. It translates to CASSPGLNPSEQYF. Variable domain in full (rest from reference TRBV7-2 and TRBJ2-7): GAGVSQSPSNKVTEKGKDVELRCDPISGHTALYWYRQSLGQGLEFLIYFQGNSAPDKSGLPSDRFSAERTGGSVSTLTIQRTQQEDSAVYLCASSPGLNPSEQYFGPGTRLTVT.

This clonotype appeared many times. The rearrangement uses TRBV5-1 and TRBJ1-4, with a tentative D call TRBD1 (5 bases). Germline CDR1 is SGHRS and CDR2 is YFSETQ. Trimming took 0 bases from V and 8 from J, leaving 14 bases between them. The CDR3 is 15 residues long. The chain's CDR3 is CASSLDGGTEEKLFF. The CDR3 DNA reads TGCGCCAGCAGCTTGGATGGAGGGACCGAGGAAAAACTGTTTTTT.

This clonotype was observed many times. J is TRBJ1-5 and V is TRBV6-1, with D uncertain. Per the germline V gene, CDR1 is MNHNS and CDR2 is SASEGT. The CDR3 length is 13 residues. Between the trimmed V and J ends, which lost 5 bases and 5 bases, there was a span of 10 bases. This CDR3 reads CASSLGFDQPQHF. CDR3 bases: TGTGCCAGCAGTCTGGGGTTCGATCAGCCCCAGCATTTT.

Ten or more counts support this clonotype. The chain has TRBV27 and TRBJ2-1; 11 nucleotides line up with TRBD2. This CDR3 contains 15 residues. Germline values: CDR1 MNHEY, CDR2 SMNVEV (reference sequence). The J segment lost 2 bases and the V segment lost 5 bases, leaving 2 bases of the junction unmatched. The CDR3 reads CASSPGLAAYNEQFF. As DNA, the CDR3 is TGTGCCAGCAGTCCGGGACTAGCGGCCTACAATGAGCAGTTCTTC.

This clonotype was recorded many times. The chain has TRBV3-1 and TRBJ1-1; no reliable D call. This CDR3 comprises 14 residues. V gave up 4 bases and J gave up 5 bases, with 14 bases separating them. Germline lookup yields CDR1 LGHDT and CDR2 YNNKEL (reference sequence). This CDR3 reads CASSRRTIGTEAFF. The CDR3 region has the DNA TGTGCCAGCAGCCGACGGACCATCGGGACTGAAGCTTTCTTT.

This clonotype was observed many times. This sequence joins TRBV9 and TRBJ2-1; no clear D. CDR3 length: 13 amino acids. Trimming pared 2 bases from V and 1 base from J, leaving 4 bases between. Germline V CDR1 and CDR2: SGDLS, YYNGEE. The CDR3 region is CASSVYSYNEQFF. CDR3 nucleotide sequence: TGTGCCAGCAGCGTCTATTCCTACAATGAGCAGTTCTTC.

This clonotype appeared many times. V is TRBV10-2 and J is TRBJ2-7; D unclear. CDR3 length: 13 amino acids. V was shortened by 0 bases and J by 9 bases, with 12 bases between the two germline ends. The V gene's germline CDR1 is WSHSY and CDR2 SAAADI. The DNA of the CDR3 is TGCGCCAGCAGTGAGTCCGACCTGGTAGGGCAGTACTTC. It encodes CASSESDLVGQYF.

This clonotype was found many times. The V call is TRBV5-6, the J call TRBJ2-5; 13 bases fit TRBD2. Germline CDR1 and CDR2: SGHDT and YYEEEE. The CDR3 length is 16 residues. V was pared by 5 bases and J by 7 bases, with 11 bases of the junction left unmatched. CDR3 in amino acids: CASSYGLAGAGGTQYF. DNA for the CDR3: TGTGCCAGCAGTTACGGACTAGCGGGGGCAGGTGGGACCCAGTACTTC.

This clonotype was counted ten times or more. V gene TRBV5-6 combines with J gene TRBJ2-7; D possibly corresponds to TRBD1 (6 bases). Trimming removed 5 bases from V and 2 bases from J, with 11 bases in between. Germline CDR1 is SGHDT and CDR2 is YYEEEE. The length of the CDR3 is 13 residues. As DNA, the CDR3 is TGTGCCAGCAGAAGGGGGAGCACCTACGAGCAGTACTTC. Translated: CASRRGSTYEQYF.

This clonotype has ten or more counts. This chain uses TRBV28 with TRBJ2-3; D is possibly TRBD2 (5 bases). The length of the CDR3 is 18 residues. The ends were cut back, 4 bases at V and 0 bases at J, with 20 bases in the middle. The germline V gene encodes CDR1 MDHEN and CDR2 SYDVKM. The CDR3 region is CASSSPRREGRSTDTQYF. The CDR3 region has the DNA TGTGCCAGCAGTTCTCCCCGACGGGAAGGCCGTAGCACAGATACGCAGTATTTT. Supplemented by reference TRBV28 and TRBJ2-3, the full variable domain reads DVKVTQSSRYLVKRTGEKVFLECVQDMDHENMFWYRQDPGLGLRLIYFSYDVKMKEKGDIPEGYSVSREKKERFSLILESASTNQTSMYLCASSSPRREGRSTDTQYFGPGTRLTVL.

This clonotype appeared many times. J is TRBJ2-5 and V is TRBV11-2; possibly TRBD1 for D (5 bases). Germline CDR1 reads SGHAT; CDR2 reads FQNNGV. Trimming left V 3 bases short and J 2 bases short, with 19 bases between. The CDR3 has 17 amino acids. The CDR3 region has the DNA TGTGCCAGCAGCTTCTCCCGCTTCCAAGGGGTACAAGAGACCCAGTACTTC. It specifies CASSFSRFQGVQETQYF.

This clonotype was recorded at least ten times. The chain has TRBV5-1 and TRBJ2-1, with 9 bases matching TRBD2. The CDR3 has 17 amino acids. Germline V gene data show CDR1 as SGHRS and CDR2 as YFSETQ. V lost 4 bases and J lost 0; bases outside the gene matches: 8. CDR3 sequence reads: CASSPGLALSSYNEQFF. DNA of the CDR3: TGCGCCAGCAGCCCGGGACTAGCTCTAAGCTCCTACAATGAGCAGTTCTTC.

This clonotype was picked up many times. The rearrangement joins TRBV4-1 to TRBJ1-3; D unclear. The CDR3 length is 15 residues. Germline CDR1 reads MGHRA; CDR2 reads YSYEKL. Trimming removed 3 bases from V and 3 bases from J, with 12 bases in between. The CDR3 reads CASSHGRTVGNTIYF. CDR3 sequence (DNA): TGCGCCAGCAGCCACGGGAGGACTGTTGGAAACACCATATATTTT.

This clonotype appeared many times. In DNA form, the CDR3 reads TGCGCCAGCAGCCAGGAGGACAGGGGTGATAATTCACCCCTCCACTTT. Amino acid sequence: CASSQEDRGDNSPLHF. The V call is TRBV4-1, the J call TRBJ1-6; 9 bases fit TRBD1. The CDR3 consists of 16 residues. The germline V gene has CDR1 MGHRA and CDR2 YSYEKL. The V and J ends lost 3 bases and 5 bases, in that order; junction bases with no gene match: 5.

This clonotype was counted many times. The genes are TRBV27 and TRBJ1-6; D gene uncertain. Germline V lookup: CDR1 MNHEY, CDR2 SMNVEV (reference sequence). The CDR3 length is 15 residues. Trimming stripped 5 bases from V and 0 bases from J, with 8 bases between. The CDR3 DNA reads as TGTGCCAGCAGTCCCGAGAGCTCCTATAATTCACCCCTCCACTTT. Protein product: CASSPESSYNSPLHF.

This clonotype was counted many times. V and J are TRBV6-5 and TRBJ2-7; D unresolved. V gave up 8 bases and J gave up 2 bases, with 16 bases separating them. The germline gives CDR1 MNHEY, CDR2 SVGAGI. The CDR3 extends over 14 amino acids. The DNA of the CDR3 is TGTGCCAGCCAGAAGACCGGCGGTCCCTACGAGCAGTACTTC. Amino acids: CASQKTGGPYEQYF.